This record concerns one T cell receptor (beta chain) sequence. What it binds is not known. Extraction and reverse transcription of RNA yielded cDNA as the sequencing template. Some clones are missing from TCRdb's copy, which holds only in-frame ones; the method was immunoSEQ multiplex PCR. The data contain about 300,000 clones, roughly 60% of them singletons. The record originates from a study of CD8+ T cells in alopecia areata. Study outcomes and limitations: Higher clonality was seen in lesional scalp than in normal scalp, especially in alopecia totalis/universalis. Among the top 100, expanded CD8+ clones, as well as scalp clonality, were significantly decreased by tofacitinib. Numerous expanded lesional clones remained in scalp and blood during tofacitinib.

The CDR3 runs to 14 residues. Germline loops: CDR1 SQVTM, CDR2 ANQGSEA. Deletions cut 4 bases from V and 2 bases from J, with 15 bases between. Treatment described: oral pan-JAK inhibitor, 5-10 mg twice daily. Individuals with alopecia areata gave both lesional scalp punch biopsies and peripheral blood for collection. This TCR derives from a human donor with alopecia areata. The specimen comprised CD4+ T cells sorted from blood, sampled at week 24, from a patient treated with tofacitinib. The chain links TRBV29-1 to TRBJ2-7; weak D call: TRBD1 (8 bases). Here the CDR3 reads CSVVIQGGTYEQYF. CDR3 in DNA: TGCAGCGTTGTTATACAGGGGGGGACCTACGAGCAGTACTTC.